These 27 T cell receptor beta chains were sequenced from one sample in a study of control samples from healthy donors and cancer patients. Using immunoSEQ multiplex PCR, the repertoire was profiled, and TCRdb retains in-frame clones only, with some absent. This table holds 170,000 or so clones, around 94% found once. Sequencing was carried out using blood. The receptors were sampled from a woman aged 18 to 35 in good health.

The chain is built from TRBV11-3 and TRBJ2-3; D may match TRBD1 or TRBD2 (5 bases each). Trimming left V 5 bases short and J 6 bases short, with 15 bases between. This CDR3 contains 14 residues. The germline gives CDR1 SGHNT, CDR2 YENEEA. The CDR3 here is CASSAGTQGDTQYF. In DNA form, the CDR3 reads TGTGCCAGCAGCGCCGGGACCCAAGGGGATACGCAGTATTTT.

The chain carries TRBV3-1 (or the pseudogene TRBV3-2) and TRBJ2-1; 11 bases are shared with TRBD2. The junction had 5 bases not matched to a gene; V was cut back by 5 bases and J by 14 bases. Germline V CDR1 and CDR2: LGHDT, YNNKEL (reference sequence). The CDR3 is made up of 12 amino acids. The DNA of the CDR3 is TGTGCCAGCAGCAACCAACTAGCGGGAGAGTTCTTC. Protein product: CASSNQLAGEFF.

Only one count was recorded for this clone. The V gene is TRBV2, the J gene TRBJ1-6, with unresolved D. Germline lookup yields CDR1 SNHLY and CDR2 FYNNEI. The CDR3 spans 13 residues. The V gene lost 4 bases and the J gene lost 7 bases, with 8 bases spanning the gap. The DNA of the CDR3 is TGTGCCAGCAGTGGTGGGCCCAATTCACCCCTCCACTTT. Protein product: CASSGGPNSPLHF.

The chain has TRBV6-5 and TRBJ2-1; D is possibly TRBD2 (6 bases). The CDR3 contains 16 residues. The V gene lost 0 bases and the J gene lost 8 bases, with 17 bases spanning the gap. CDR1 is MNHEY and CDR2 is SVGAGI in the germline V gene. For the CDR3, the DNA is TGTGCCAGCAGTTACTCGAGGAGGCCTAGCGTCTATGAGCAGTTCTTC. This codes for CASSYSRRPSVYEQFF.

This clone was counted between two and nine times. The chain is built from TRBV9 and TRBJ2-7, with D perhaps matching TRBD1 (6 bases). V was trimmed by 7 bases and J by 5 bases, leaving 19 bases between them. Per the germline V gene, CDR1 is SGDLS and CDR2 is YYNGEE. The CDR3 totals 14 residues. The CDR3, as DNA: TGTGCCAGCGGAGCCACAGGGATTGGTAACGAGCAGTACTTC. Translating it yields CASGATGIGNEQYF.

This clone was seen a handful of times. The rearrangement uses TRBV6-5 and TRBJ2-3; the match to TRBD1 covers 8 bases. The length of the CDR3 is 15 residues. Germline CDR1 and CDR2: MNHEY and SVGAGI. V lost 7 bases and J lost 4; bases outside the gene matches: 10. The chain's CDR3 is CASKYGTGLADTQYF. The CDR3 region has the DNA TGTGCCAGCAAATATGGGACAGGTTTAGCAGATACGCAGTATTTT.

There are a few counts of this clone. This rearrangement joins TRBV27 to TRBJ1-1; unclear D gene. The CDR3 contains 16 residues. V dropped 5 bases and J dropped 1 base, with 17 bases sitting between them. Germline values: CDR1 MNHEY, CDR2 SMNVEV (reference sequence). The CDR3 region has the DNA TGTGCCAGCAGTGGTTTAAGGACCGTGGGGAACACTGAAGCTTTCTTT. Its protein product is CASSGLRTVGNTEAFF.

This clone was recorded a few times. The V gene is TRBV5-4, the J gene TRBJ1-5; D gene ambiguous. The CDR3 spans 13 residues. Germline V lookup: CDR1 SGHNT, CDR2 YYREEE (reference sequence). Trimming cost V 2 bases and J 5 bases, with 8 bases left between them. The CDR3, as DNA: TGTGCCAGCAGCTTAGGACCCTATCAGCCCCAGCATTTT. Its protein product is CASSLGPYQPQHF.

The chain has TRBV20-1 and TRBJ1-2, with D maybe TRBD1 (5 bases). The CDR3 runs to 12 residues. Germline assignment: CDR1 DFQATT and CDR2 SNEGSKA (reference sequence). Trimming shortened V by 3 bases and J by 8 bases, and 13 bases separated the two germline ends. The CDR3 DNA is TGCAGTGCTAGTTCGGGGGTCTACGGCTACACCTTC. Protein sequence: CSASSGVYGYTF.

The chain joins TRBV25-1 to TRBJ2-5; D may be TRBD1 or TRBD2 (5 bases each). CDR1 is MGHDK, CDR2 SYGVNS, per germline. V lost 8 bases and J lost 3, with 10 bases in between. The CDR3 loop spans 12 amino acids. The CDR3 loop is CASGDGKETQYF. CDR3 DNA sequence: TGTGCCAGCGGGGACGGGAAAGAGACCCAGTACTTC.

This clone has more than one count but fewer than ten. This chain links TRBV6-5 with TRBJ1-2; no reliable D call. Germline V gene data show CDR1 as MNHEY and CDR2 as SVGAGI. Trimming stripped 0 bases from V and 6 bases from J, with 11 bases between. The CDR3 extends over 14 amino acids. In DNA, the CDR3 is TGTGCCAGCAGTTACTCAGGCACTTTAGATGGCTACACCTTC. Amino acid sequence: CASSYSGTLDGYTF.

V is TRBV4-1 and J is TRBJ1-5; unclear D gene. With 3 bases removed from V and 7 bases from J, the gap between germline ends came to 10 bases. CDR3 size: 13 residues. Germline V CDR1 and CDR2: MGHRA, YSYEKL. DNA of the CDR3: TGCGCCAGCAGCCAGACGAGAGGACAGCCCCAGCATTTT. It yields the protein CASSQTRGQPQHF.

This clone was observed once. The chain employs TRBV19 and TRBJ1-1, with a weak D call TRBD1 (6 bases). V lost 2 bases, J lost 5 bases, and 12 bases lay in between. This CDR3 is 14 amino acids long. The germline V gene encodes CDR1 LNHDA and CDR2 SQIVND (reference sequence). The CDR3 DNA follows: TGTGCCAGTAGTATACGAGGGGGAGGAACTGAAGCTTTCTTT. Protein: CASSIRGGGTEAFF.

CDR3 sequence (DNA): TGTGCCAGCAGTTTAGGTCTGGCTAATGAGCAGTTCTTC. Its protein is CASSLGLANEQFF. The chain uses TRBV28 and TRBJ2-1; D uncertain. Trimming removed 2 bases from V and 7 bases from J, with 9 bases in between. This CDR3 is 13 amino acids long. Germline V CDR1 and CDR2: MDHEN, SYDVKM. The entire variable domain, with the rest obtained from reference TRBV28 and TRBJ2-1, is as follows: DVKVTQSSRYLVKRTGEKVFLECVQDMDHENMFWYRQDPGLGLRLIYFSYDVKMKEKGDIPEGYSVSREKKERFSLILESASTNQTSMYLCASSLGLANEQFFGPGTRLTVL.

This chain connects TRBV3-1 (or the pseudogene TRBV3-2) to TRBJ2-1; 8 bases fit TRBD2. V gave up 0 bases and J gave up 6 bases; unmatched junction bases: 10. There are 17 residues in the CDR3. Germline V gene data show CDR1 as LGHDT and CDR2 as YNNKEL (reference sequence). CDR3 DNA: TGTGCCAGCAGCCAAGATCAGTATAGCGGGGTGACCAATGAGCAGTTCTTC. Encoded protein: CASSQDQYSGVTNEQFF.

V is TRBV4-1 and J is TRBJ1-6; no definite D call. Trimming removed 6 bases from V and 8 bases from J, with 14 bases in between. Germline V gene lookup returns CDR1 MGHRA and CDR2 YSYEKL. The CDR3 extends over 14 amino acids. The CDR3 loop is CASRTDGTYSPLHF. The CDR3 bases are TGCGCCAGCAGAACAGACGGTACCTATTCACCCCTCCACTTT.

The V and J genes are TRBV6-5 and TRBJ1-1; 8 bases fit TRBD1. V lost 4 bases, J lost 1 base, and 5 bases stayed unmatched. Germline lookup yields CDR1 MNHEY and CDR2 SVGAGI. CDR3 length: 15 residues. The CDR3 here is CASSSTGGRNTEAFF. CDR3 coding DNA: TGTGCCAGCAGTTCAACAGGGGGTAGGAACACTGAAGCTTTCTTT.

The chain links TRBV11-2 to TRBJ2-1; 7 bases agree with TRBD2. The germline CDR1 and CDR2 sequences are SGHAT and FQNNGV. The CDR3 has 18 amino acids. After removal of 3 bases from V and 5 bases from J, the junction contained 16 bases not matched to a gene. CDR3 loop: CASSFPQNTGTTDNEQFF. DNA for the CDR3: TGTGCCAGCAGCTTCCCACAAAATACCGGGACTACAGACAATGAGCAGTTCTTC.

The CDR3 DNA reads as TGTGCCAGCACCCTCCTGGGTTTTGTGTGGGCCTTAGGGGATACGCAGTATTTT. The encoded protein is CASTLLGFVWALGDTQYF. This chain joins TRBV5-8 and TRBJ2-3, with no clear D. V was cut by 6 bases and J by 6 bases, with 29 bases left in between. Germline V lookup: CDR1 SGHTS, CDR2 YDEGEE. There are 18 residues in the CDR3.

The chain couples TRBV6-1 to TRBJ1-1; D unclear. Trimming cost V 3 bases and J 0 bases, with 8 bases left between them. Per germline, CDR1 MNHNS and CDR2 SASEGT. The CDR3 covers 14 residues. This CDR3 is CASSDLGMNTEAFF. As DNA, the CDR3 is TGTGCCAGCAGTGACCTGGGGATGAACACTGAAGCTTTCTTT.

This chain links TRBV7-2 with TRBJ1-5; 7 nucleotides line up with TRBD1. The CDR3 contains 15 residues. The trim removed 2 bases at V and 3 bases at J, leaving 4 bases unmatched. The germline CDR1 and CDR2 sequences are SGHTA and FQGNSA. The CDR3 loop reads CASSLTGQPNQPQHF. The CDR3, as DNA: TGTGCCAGCAGCTTAACGGGACAGCCCAATCAGCCCCAGCATTTT.

The V call is TRBV3-1 (or the pseudogene TRBV3-2), the J call TRBJ1-3, with D perhaps TRBD1 (5 bases). CDR1 LGHDT and CDR2 YNNKEL come from the germline V gene (reference sequence). The V end lost 0 bases, the J end lost 0 bases, and 9 bases lay between the germline ends. The CDR3 sequence is 16 residues long. DNA of the CDR3: TGTGCCAGCAGCCAAGACGGGGCCGGCTCTGGAAACACCATATATTTT. As protein: CASSQDGAGSGNTIYF.

As for this clone: Different DNA sequences within this sample yield the same CDR3. The V gene is TRBV6-6, the J gene TRBJ1-4, with D possibly matching TRBD1 (6 bases). V was trimmed by 2 bases and J by 6 bases, leaving 7 bases between them. Germline values: CDR1 MNHNY, CDR2 SVGAGI (reference sequence). This CDR3 has 13 residues. The DNA of the CDR3 is TGTGCCAGCAGTTACAGGGGGTATGAAAAACTGTTTTTT. It translates to CASSYRGYEKLFF.

This clone was detected once. This chain uses TRBV19 with TRBJ1-6; D gene unclear. The germline V and J ends were trimmed by 5 bases and 10 bases, with 15 bases remaining between them. The germline CDR1 and CDR2 sequences are LNHDA and SQIVND (reference sequence). The CDR3 has 14 amino acids. CDR3 sequence (DNA): TGTGCCAGTAGTCTCGGAGTAGTGGGATCACCCCTCCACTTT. Translating gives CASSLGVVGSPLHF.

This sequence joins TRBV2 and TRBJ2-5; D not certain. V lost 5 bases and J lost 8, with 6 bases in between. CDR3 size: 10 residues. CDR1 and CDR2 (germline): SNHLY, FYNNEI. The CDR3 DNA reads as TGTGCCAGCAGTCTCTTTACCCAGTACTTC. This gives the protein CASSLFTQYF. Drawing the rest from reference TRBV2 and TRBJ2-5, the complete variable domain is EPEVTQTPSHQVTQMGQEVILRCVPISNHLYFYWYRQILGQKVEFLVSFYNNEISEKSEIFDDQFSVERPDGSNFTLKIRSTKLEDSAMYFCASSLFTQYFGPGTRLLVL.

The V gene is TRBV7-6, the J gene TRBJ1-2; 8 positions agree with TRBD1. Germline CDR1 and CDR2: SGHVS and FNYEAQ. This CDR3 region has 12 residues. J gave up 8 bases and V 4 bases, and 3 bases lay outside the gene matches. Here the CDR3 reads CASSSGQGGYTF. The CDR3 DNA sequence: TGTGCCAGCAGCTCCGGACAGGGAGGCTACACCTTC.

The chain combines TRBV27 with TRBJ2-1; weak D call: TRBD2 (7 bases). V was cut by 7 bases and J by 0 bases, with 19 bases left in between. CDR3 length: 17 residues. CDR1 is MNHEY and CDR2 is SMNVEV in the germline V gene (reference sequence). The CDR3 DNA reads TGTGCCAGCACCCACTTTGGGGGGGGGCCCTCCTACAATGAGCAGTTCTTC. Translation gives CASTHFGGGPSYNEQFF.